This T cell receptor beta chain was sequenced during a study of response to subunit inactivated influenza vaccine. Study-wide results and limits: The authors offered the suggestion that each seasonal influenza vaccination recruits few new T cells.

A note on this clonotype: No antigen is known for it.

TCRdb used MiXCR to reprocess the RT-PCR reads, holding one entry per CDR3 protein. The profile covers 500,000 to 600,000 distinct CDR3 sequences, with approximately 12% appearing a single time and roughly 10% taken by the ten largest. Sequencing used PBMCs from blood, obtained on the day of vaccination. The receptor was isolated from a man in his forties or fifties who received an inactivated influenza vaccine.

CDR3 in amino acids: CSARAGTGGNEQFF. CDR3 nucleotide sequence: TGCAGTGCTAGGGCCGGGACAGGGGGCAATGAGCAGTTCTTC. V is TRBV20-1 and J is TRBJ2-1, with TRBD1 matching over 11 bases. The CDR3 consists of 14 residues. Germline CDR1 and CDR2: DFQATT and SNEGSKA (reference sequence). Losses at the gene ends were 3 bases for V and 6 bases for J; bases not matched to a gene: 4.